Listed below are T cell receptor beta chains from one sample, sequenced in a study of blood T cell repertoires in COVID-19. Clones were read by immunoSEQ multiplex PCR, and TCRdb kept only the in-frame ones, dropping some. The data show under 40,000 clones, with 75% to 85% seen just once and 13% to 15% held by the top ten. The specimen was peripheral blood. Source of these receptors: a woman in her seventies with acute or convalescent COVID-19. CDR3s include the opening cysteine and the closing phenylalanine or tryptophan. The D gene is left open where the match is weak. Only part of the rows carry a size: once, few, many, or a class if the clone is expanded.

cdr3_nt cdr3_aa clone_size d_call j_call v_call
TGTGCCAGCAGGGCCGCGGACAGGGGGTTGAGGGAGACCCAGTACTTC CASRAADRGLRETQYF - TRBD1 TRBJ2-5 TRBV27
TGTGCCAGCCGAGGATTCGCCTACGAGCAGTACTTC CASRGFAYEQYF many - TRBJ2-7 TRBV2
TGTGCCAGCAGTTTATCCTTGACAGGCCTGTCCTACGAGCAGTACTTC CASSLSLTGLSYEQYF - - TRBJ2-7 TRBV28
TGTGCCAGTAGTCGGACTAGCGGGGGGTCGCGGGAGACCCAGTACTTC CASSRTSGGSRETQYF - TRBD2 TRBJ2-5 TRBV19
TGTGCCAGCAGTCCCCTAGGACAGGCCTACGAGCAGTACTTC CASSPLGQAYEQYF once TRBD1 TRBJ2-7 TRBV27
TGTGCCAGCAGCGTAGCCCAGGGAGGGGCCGGGGAGCTGTTTTTT CASSVAQGGAGELFF - TRBD2 TRBJ2-2 TRBV9
TGTGCCAGCTCACCGGGGACAGGGATGGGCACCGGGGAGCTGTTTTTT CASSPGTGMGTGELFF - TRBD1 TRBJ2-2 TRBV18
TGTGCCAGCAGCTTGATTGGGGGGTCGGTGGAGCAGTACTTC CASSLIGGSVEQYF - - TRBJ2-7 TRBV11-2
TGTGCCAGCAGTTTAGGCAGAGGACTAGCGGGGAGCAATGAGCAGTTCTTC CASSLGRGLAGSNEQFF - TRBD2 TRBJ2-1 TRBV27
TGTGCCAGCAGCTTGTCTCCGGGAGCGGGGGAGACCCAGTACTTC CASSLSPGAGETQYF - TRBD2 TRBJ2-5 TRBV5-8
TGTGCCCACCGGGGGGGTGCCGAGAACACTGAAGCTTTCTTT CAHRGGAENTEAFF - - TRBJ1-1 TRBV2
TGCGCCAGCAGCTCGTGGGCCGCTAGCCCAGATACGCAGTATTTT CASSSWAASPDTQYF - - TRBJ2-3 TRBV5-1
TGTGCCAGCAGCGGGACAGCCTACGAGCAGTACTTC CASSGTAYEQYF - TRBD1 TRBJ2-7 TRBV6-5
TGTGCCAGCAGCTTAATGGGACTAGCGTTCTACAATGAGCAGTTCTTC CASSLMGLAFYNEQFF - TRBD2 TRBJ2-1 TRBV7-9
TGTGCCAGCAGCTTAGTACAGGGAACCGGGGAGCTGTTTTTT CASSLVQGTGELFF - - TRBJ2-2 TRBV11-3